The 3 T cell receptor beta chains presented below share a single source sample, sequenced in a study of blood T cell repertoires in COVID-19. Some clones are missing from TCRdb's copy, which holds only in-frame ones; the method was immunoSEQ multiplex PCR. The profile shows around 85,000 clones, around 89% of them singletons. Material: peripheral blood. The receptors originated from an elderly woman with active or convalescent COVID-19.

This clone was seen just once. CDR3 sequence: CASSVTSGTSYEQYF. The DNA for the CDR3 is TGTGCCAGCAGTGTGACTAGCGGTACTTCCTACGAGCAGTACTTC. The gene calls are TRBV2 and TRBJ2-7; 9 bases map to TRBD2. The germline V gene has CDR1 SNHLY and CDR2 FYNNEI. V gave up 4 bases and J gave up 1 base; unmatched junction bases: 5. The CDR3 totals 15 residues.

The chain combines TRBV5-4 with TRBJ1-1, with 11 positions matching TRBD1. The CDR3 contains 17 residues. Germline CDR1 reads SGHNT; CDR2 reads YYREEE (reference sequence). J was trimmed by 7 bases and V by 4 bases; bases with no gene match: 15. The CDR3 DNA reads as TGTGCCAGCAGCGTGGGGGAGAGGACAGGGGGCTGGGGTGAAGCTTTCTTT. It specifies CASSVGERTGGWGEAFF.

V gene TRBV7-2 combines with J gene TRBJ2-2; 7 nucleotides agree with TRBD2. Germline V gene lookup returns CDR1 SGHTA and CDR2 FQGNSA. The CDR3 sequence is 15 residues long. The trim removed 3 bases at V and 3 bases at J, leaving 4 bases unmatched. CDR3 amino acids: CASSLYGGYTGELFF. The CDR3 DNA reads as TGTGCCAGCAGCTTGTACGGGGGGTACACCGGGGAGCTGTTTTTT.